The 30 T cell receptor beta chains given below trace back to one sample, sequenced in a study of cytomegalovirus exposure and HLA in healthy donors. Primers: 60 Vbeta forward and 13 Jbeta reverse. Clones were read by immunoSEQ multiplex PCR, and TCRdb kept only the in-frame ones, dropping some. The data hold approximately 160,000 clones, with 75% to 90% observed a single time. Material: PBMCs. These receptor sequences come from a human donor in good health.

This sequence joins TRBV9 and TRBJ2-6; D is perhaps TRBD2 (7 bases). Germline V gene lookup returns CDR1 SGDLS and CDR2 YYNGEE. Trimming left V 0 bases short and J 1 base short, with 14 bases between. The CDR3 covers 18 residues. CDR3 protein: CASSVGGGQPSGANVLTF. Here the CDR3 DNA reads TGTGCCAGCAGCGTAGGGGGGGGGCAACCATCTGGGGCCAACGTCCTGACTTTC. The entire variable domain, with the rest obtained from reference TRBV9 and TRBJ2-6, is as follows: DSGVTQTPKHLITATGQRVTLRCSPRSGDLSVYWYQQSLDQGLQFLIQYYNGEERAKGNILERFSAQQFPDLHSELNLSSLELGDSALYFCASSVGGGQPSGANVLTFGAGSRLTVL.

In DNA, the CDR3 is TGTGCCAGCAGCCGTGGCCAGGGAGGCTGGGAGACCCAGTACTTC. Amino acid sequence: CASSRGQGGWETQYF. The V call is TRBV14, the J call TRBJ2-5; D is possibly TRBD2 (6 bases). CDR3 size: 15 residues. The germline gives CDR1 SGHDN, CDR2 FVKESK. Trimming removed 4 bases from V and 5 bases from J, with 17 bases in between.

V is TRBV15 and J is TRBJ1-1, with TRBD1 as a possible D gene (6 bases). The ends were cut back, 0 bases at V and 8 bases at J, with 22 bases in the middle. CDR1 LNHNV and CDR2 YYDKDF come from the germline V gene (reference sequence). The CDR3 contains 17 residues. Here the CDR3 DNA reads TGTGCCACCAGCAGAGATCCCCAGGGGTTCTTCCCCAGGGAAGCTTTCTTT. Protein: CATSRDPQGFFPREAFF.

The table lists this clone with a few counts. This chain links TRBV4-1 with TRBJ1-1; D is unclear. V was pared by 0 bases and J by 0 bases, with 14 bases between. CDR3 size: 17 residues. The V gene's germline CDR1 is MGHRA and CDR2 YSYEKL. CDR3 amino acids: CASSQERGLNLNTEAFF. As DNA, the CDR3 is TGCGCCAGCAGCCAAGAGCGCGGCCTAAATTTGAACACTGAAGCTTTCTTT.

The CDR3 reads CASSISGRNQPQHF. The DNA for the CDR3 is TGTGCCAGTAGTATATCTGGGAGGAATCAGCCCCAGCATTTT. The chain combines TRBV19 with TRBJ1-5; D call uncertain. Trimming shortened V by 2 bases and J by 4 bases, and 9 bases separated the two germline ends. This CDR3 is built from 14 residues. Germline V gene data show CDR1 as LNHDA and CDR2 as SQIVND (reference sequence).

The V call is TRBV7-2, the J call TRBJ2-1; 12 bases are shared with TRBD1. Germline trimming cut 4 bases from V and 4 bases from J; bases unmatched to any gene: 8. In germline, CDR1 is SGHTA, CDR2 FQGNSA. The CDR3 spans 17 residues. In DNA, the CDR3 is TGTGCCAGCAGCTCAGGGACAGGGGGCAGTTTTTACAATGAGCAGTTCTTC. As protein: CASSSGTGGSFYNEQFF.

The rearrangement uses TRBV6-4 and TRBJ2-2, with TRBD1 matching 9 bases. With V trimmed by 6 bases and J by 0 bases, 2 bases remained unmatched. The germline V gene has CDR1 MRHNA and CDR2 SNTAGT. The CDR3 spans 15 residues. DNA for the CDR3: TGTGCCAGCAGCCGGGACAGGGCGAACACCGGGGAGCTGTTTTTT. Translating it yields CASSRDRANTGELFF.

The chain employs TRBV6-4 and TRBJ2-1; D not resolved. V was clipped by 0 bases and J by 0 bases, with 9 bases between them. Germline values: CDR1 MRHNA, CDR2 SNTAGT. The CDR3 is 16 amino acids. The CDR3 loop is CASSDSASLSYNEQFF. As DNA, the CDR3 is TGTGCCAGCAGTGACTCGGCTAGTCTCTCCTACAATGAGCAGTTCTTC.

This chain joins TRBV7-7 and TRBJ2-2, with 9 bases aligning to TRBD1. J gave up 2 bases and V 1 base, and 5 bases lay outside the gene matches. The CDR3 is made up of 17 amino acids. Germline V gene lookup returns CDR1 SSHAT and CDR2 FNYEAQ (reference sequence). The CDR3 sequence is CASSLGRQGVNTGELFF. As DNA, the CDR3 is TGTGCCAGCAGCTTAGGTCGACAGGGGGTCAACACCGGGGAGCTGTTTTTT.

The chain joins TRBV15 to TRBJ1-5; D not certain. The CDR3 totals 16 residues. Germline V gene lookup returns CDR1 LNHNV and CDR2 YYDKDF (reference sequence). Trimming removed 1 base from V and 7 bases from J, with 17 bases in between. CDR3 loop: CATSRVGRSRGQPQHF. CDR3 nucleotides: TGTGCCACCAGCAGAGTGGGCAGGTCGCGGGGACAGCCCCAGCATTTT.

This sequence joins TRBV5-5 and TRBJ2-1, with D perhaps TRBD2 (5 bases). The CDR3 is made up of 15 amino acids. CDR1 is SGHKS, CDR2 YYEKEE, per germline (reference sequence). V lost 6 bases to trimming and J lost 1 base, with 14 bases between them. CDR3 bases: TGTGCCAGCACCCTAGGACTTGCGTCCTACAATGAGCAGTTCTTC. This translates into CASTLGLASYNEQFF.

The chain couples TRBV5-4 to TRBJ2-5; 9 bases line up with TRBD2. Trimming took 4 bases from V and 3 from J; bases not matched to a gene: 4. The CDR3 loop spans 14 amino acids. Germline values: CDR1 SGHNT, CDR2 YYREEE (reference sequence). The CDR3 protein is CASSMGGREETQYF. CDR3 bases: TGTGCCAGCAGCATGGGCGGGAGGGAAGAGACCCAGTACTTC.

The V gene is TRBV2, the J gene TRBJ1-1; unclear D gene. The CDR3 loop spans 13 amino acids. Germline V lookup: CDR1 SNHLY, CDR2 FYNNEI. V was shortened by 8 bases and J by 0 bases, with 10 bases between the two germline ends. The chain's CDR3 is CASVREMNTEAFF. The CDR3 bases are TGTGCCAGCGTGAGGGAGATGAACACTGAAGCTTTCTTT.

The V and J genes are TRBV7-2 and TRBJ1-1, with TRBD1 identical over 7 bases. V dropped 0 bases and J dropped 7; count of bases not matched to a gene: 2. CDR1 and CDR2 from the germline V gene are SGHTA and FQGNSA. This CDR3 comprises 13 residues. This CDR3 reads CASSLARQGEAFF. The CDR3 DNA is TGTGCCAGCAGCTTAGCTCGACAGGGTGAAGCTTTCTTT.

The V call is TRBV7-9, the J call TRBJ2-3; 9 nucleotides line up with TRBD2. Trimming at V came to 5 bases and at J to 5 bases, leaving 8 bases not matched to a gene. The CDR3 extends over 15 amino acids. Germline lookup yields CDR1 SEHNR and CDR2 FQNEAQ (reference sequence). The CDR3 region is CASSPGLAHVDTQYF. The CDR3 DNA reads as TGTGCCAGCAGCCCCGGACTAGCGCACGTAGATACGCAGTATTTT.

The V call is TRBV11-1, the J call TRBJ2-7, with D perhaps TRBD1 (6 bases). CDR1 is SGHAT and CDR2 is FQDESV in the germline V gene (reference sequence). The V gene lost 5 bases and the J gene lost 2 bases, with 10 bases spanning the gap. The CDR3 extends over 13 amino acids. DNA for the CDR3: TGTGCCAGCAGCCCATGGACAGCCTACGAGCAGTACTTC. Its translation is CASSPWTAYEQYF.

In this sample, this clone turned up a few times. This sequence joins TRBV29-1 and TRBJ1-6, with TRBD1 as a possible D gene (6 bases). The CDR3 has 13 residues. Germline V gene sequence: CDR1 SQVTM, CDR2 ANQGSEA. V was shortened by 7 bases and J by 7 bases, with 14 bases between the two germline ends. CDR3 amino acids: CSARTDENSPLHF. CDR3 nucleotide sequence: TGCAGCGCGAGGACAGACGAAAATTCACCCCTCCACTTT.

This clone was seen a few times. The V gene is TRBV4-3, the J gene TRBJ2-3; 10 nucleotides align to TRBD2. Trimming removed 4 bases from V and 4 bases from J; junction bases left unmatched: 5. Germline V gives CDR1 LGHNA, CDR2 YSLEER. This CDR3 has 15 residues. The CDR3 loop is CASSPLAGASDTQYF. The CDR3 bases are TGCGCCAGCAGCCCCCTAGCGGGGGCCTCAGATACGCAGTATTTT.

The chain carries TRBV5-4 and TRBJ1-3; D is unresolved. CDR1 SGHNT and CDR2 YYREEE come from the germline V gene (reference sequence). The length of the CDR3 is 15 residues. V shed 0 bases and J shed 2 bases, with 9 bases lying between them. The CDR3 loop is CASSLDPLTGNTIYF. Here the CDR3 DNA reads TGTGCCAGCAGCTTGGATCCCTTAACTGGAAACACCATATATTTT.

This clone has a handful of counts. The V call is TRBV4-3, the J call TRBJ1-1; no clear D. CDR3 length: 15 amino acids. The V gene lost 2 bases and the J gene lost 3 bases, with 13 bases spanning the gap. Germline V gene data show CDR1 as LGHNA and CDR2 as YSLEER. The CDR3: CASSQTGLSDTEAFF. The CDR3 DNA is TGCGCCAGCAGCCAAACGGGTTTGTCGGACACTGAAGCTTTCTTT.

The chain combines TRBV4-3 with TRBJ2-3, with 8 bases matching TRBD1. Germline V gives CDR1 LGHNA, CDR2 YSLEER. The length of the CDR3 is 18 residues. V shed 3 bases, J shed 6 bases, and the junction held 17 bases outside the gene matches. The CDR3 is CASSQLLSWQGATDTQYF. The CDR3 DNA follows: TGCGCCAGCAGCCAGCTCCTCTCCTGGCAGGGGGCAACGGATACGCAGTATTTT.

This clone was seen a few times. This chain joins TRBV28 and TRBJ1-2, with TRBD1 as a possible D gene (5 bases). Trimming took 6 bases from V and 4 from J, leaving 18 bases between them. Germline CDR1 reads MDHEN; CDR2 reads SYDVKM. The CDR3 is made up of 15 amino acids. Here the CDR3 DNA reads TGTGCCAGCAGACGCACGGGGGGGACGCGCTATGGCTACACCTTC. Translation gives CASRRTGGTRYGYTF.

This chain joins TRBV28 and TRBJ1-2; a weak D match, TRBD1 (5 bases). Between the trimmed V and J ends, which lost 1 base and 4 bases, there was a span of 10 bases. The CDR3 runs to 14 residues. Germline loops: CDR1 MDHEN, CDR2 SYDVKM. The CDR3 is CASSLLTVFYGYTF. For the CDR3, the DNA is TGTGCCAGCAGTTTATTGACAGTTTTCTATGGCTACACCTTC.

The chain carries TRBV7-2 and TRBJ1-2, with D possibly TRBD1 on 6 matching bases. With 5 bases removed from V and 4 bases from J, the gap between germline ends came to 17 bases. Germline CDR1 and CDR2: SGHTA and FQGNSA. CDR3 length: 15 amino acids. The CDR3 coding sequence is TGTGCCAGCAGCGTGAACAGGGTGGGGGCCTATGGCTACACCTTC. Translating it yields CASSVNRVGAYGYTF.

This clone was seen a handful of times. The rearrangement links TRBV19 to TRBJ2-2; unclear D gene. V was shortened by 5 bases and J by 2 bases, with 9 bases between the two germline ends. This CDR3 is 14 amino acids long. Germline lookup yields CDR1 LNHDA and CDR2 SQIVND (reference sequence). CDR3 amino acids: CASSSLPNTGELFF. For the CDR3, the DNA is TGTGCCAGTAGTTCGCTACCAAACACCGGGGAGCTGTTTTTT.

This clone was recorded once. This CDR3 reads CASSELGGPAGTLHF. The CDR3 bases are TGTGCCAGCAGTGAATTAGGCGGACCCGCCGGGACCCTCCACTTT. V and J are TRBV6-1 and TRBJ1-6; no firm D call. This CDR3 spans 15 amino acids. The germline gives CDR1 MNHNS, CDR2 SASEGT. V shed 2 bases and J shed 14 bases, with 19 bases lying between them.

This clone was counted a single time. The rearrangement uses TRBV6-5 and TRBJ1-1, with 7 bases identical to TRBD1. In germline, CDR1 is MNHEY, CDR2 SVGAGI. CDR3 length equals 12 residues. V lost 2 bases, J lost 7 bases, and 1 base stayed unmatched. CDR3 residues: CASSYQGDEAFF. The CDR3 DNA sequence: TGTGCCAGCAGTTACCAGGGGGATGAAGCTTTCTTT.

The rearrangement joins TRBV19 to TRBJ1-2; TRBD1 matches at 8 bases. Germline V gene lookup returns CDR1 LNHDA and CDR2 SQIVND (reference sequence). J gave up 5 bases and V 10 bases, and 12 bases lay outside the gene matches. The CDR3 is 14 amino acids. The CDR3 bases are TGTGCCACCGGTGGGCAGGGGGCTTGGTATGGCTACACCTTC. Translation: CATGGQGAWYGYTF.

CDR3 nucleotide sequence: TGCGCCAGCAGCCAAGCGGCGGGGTGGGAGCAGTACTTC. Translating gives CASSQAAGWEQYF. The chain has TRBV4-3 and TRBJ2-7, with D maybe TRBD2 (6 bases). There are 13 residues in the CDR3. Germline loops: CDR1 LGHNA, CDR2 YSLEER. Trimming stripped 1 base from V and 7 bases from J, with 11 bases between.

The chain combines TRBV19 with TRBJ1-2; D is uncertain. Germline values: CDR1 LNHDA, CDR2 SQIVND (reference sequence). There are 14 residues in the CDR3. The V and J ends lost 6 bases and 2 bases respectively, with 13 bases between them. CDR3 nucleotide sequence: TGTGCCAGTAGCCCCCATTCCCGGAACTATGGCTACACCTTC. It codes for CASSPHSRNYGYTF.